This T cell receptor beta chain was captured by sequencing in a study of Ad26.COV2.S vaccination and SARS-CoV-2 variants (dated by TCRdb to the early 2020s). Regarding the research as a whole: Vaccine-arm donors came from COV1001, a multicentre, randomized, double-blind, placebo-controlled phase I-IIa trial of Ad26.COV2.S in healthy adults. Ad26.COV2.S was administered intramuscularly at a dose of 5x10^10 or 1x10^11 viral particles, either as one shot or as two shots given 56 days apart. Sequencing of the TCRbeta repertoire served to evaluate the specificity and breadth of SARS-CoV-2-reactive T cell receptors following Ad26.COV2.S vaccination. A total of 32 samples were included in the TCR-sequenced set, comprising some 20 Ad26.COV2.S vaccine recipients, 5 placebo recipients and 8 SARS-CoV-2 convalescent individuals. Trial participants were randomized into five groups of five, in which low-dose or high-dose Ad26.COV2.S was given once or twice, or placebo was given on both occasions. Investigators did not know the trial group allocation while performing experiments and assessing outcomes. On the study overall, not on this receptor specifically: Substantial breadth of spike-specific CD8+ and CD4+ T cell responses was reported after vaccination. The study was not powered for comparison of responses between vaccine doses or regimens. Vaccine and placebo recipients had similar non-spike TCR breadth, a finding consistent with the vaccine containing only spike. Spike-specific TCR breadth was higher in Ad26.COV2.S recipients than in placebo recipients (P = 0.0014). The authors noted that the TCR breadth and depth analyses may have underestimated total T cell responses.

The immunoSEQ Assay was used to sequence TCRbeta CDR3 regions. After extraction, genomic DNA underwent amplification by bias-controlled multiplex PCR, followed by high-throughput sequencing. Per the source publication's procedure: To quantify the absolute abundance of every unique TCRbeta CDR3 region, sequences were collapsed and filtered. T cell fraction was estimated by normalization of TCRbeta template counts to usable DNA, with usable DNA being measured through amplification of reference genes present in all nucleated cells. Repertoire TCRs were annotated as SARS-CoV-2-specific by exact matching of V gene, CDR3 amino acid sequence and J gene to a known reactive TCR set. The reference SARS-CoV-2 TCR set came from MIRA and was filtered for enrichment in COVID-19-positive ImmuneCODE repertoires, removing public or cross-reactive TCRs. Using the MIRA antigens, annotated TCRs were further analysed by specific ORF or by position within an ORF. Breadth was defined as the number of annotated unique rearrangements divided by the total number of unique productive rearrangements, and depth was defined as the summed frequency of the annotated unique rearrangements. Two-sided Wilcoxon rank-sum tests were applied when comparing TCR breadth between groups. Drawn from immuneACCESS, this table holds only the in-frame rearrangements with V and J called that TCRdb kept. Clones are partly lost; checked studies trace under half to an unresolved V gene and leave the rest unexplained. D and trimming come from the DNA, and the V and J calls and clone size come from that table. The sample has roughly 400,000 clones on record, roughly 88% of them singletons. About 4.5% of the sample is held by the ten biggest clonotypes.

The treatment or condition label for this specimen denotes: approximately 18 received Ad26.COV2.S at low or high dose, single or two shots; roughly 5 received placebo; per-sample allocation not given. Repertoires of vaccine and placebo recipients were sequenced from samples taken on day 63 after the first injection. Cohort 1b enrolled about two dozen adults aged 18-55 years at a single site in Boston, USA, between 29 July and 7 August 2020. Ad26.COV2.S was a replication-incompetent adenovirus type 26 vector expressing a prefusion-stabilized SARS-CoV-2 spike protein from the original Wuhan strain. Remarks on this clone: The clone's antigen remains unknown. Base qualities are not provided; no much larger clone lies one nucleotide away.

The receptor was derived from a person between 18 and 65 years old who received the Ad26.COV2.S COVID-19 vaccine or a placebo. The source was peripheral blood, collected in a trial of Ad26.COV2.S vaccine versus placebo.

The CDR3 loop reads CASSSGTDTQYF. The nucleotide sequence reads TGTGCCAGCAGCTCAGGCACAGATACGCAGTATTTT. The chain links TRBV7-3 with TRBJ2-3, with no confident D gene call. The junction carries 3 bases between V and J, which are trimmed by 4 bases and 1 base respectively. From the germline V gene, CDR1 is SGHTA and CDR2 is FQGTGA. From its cysteine to its phenylalanine, the CDR3 spans 12 amino acids. Solely the CDR3 DNA is kept, with 36 bases framed from the first base.